A selection of T cell receptor beta chains follows, all from one sample in a study of vaccination and CD4 T cells after COVID-19. The antigens these receptors bind are not known. One entry per CDR3 protein results from TCRdb running MiXCR on the PCR reads. The data show more than 12,000 distinct CDR3 sequences, approximately 64% seen once. Sequenced sample: CD4+ T cells from blood, cultured in vitro. These receptors were collected from a human donor who had recovered from COVID-19. Both conserved end residues are trimmed from each CDR3. A D gene is named only where the DNA matches it firmly.

d_gene: TRBD1
j_gene: TRBJ1-1
v_gene: TRBV20-1
CDR3aa: SAGQGALEAEAF

d_gene: TRBD2
j_gene: TRBJ2-5
v_gene: TRBV7-6
CDR3aa: ASSLVGGSGNQETQY

d_gene: NA
j_gene: TRBJ1-2
v_gene: TRBV30
CDR3aa: AWMGGARGYT

d_gene: NA
j_gene: TRBJ1-6
v_gene: TRBV5-4
CDR3aa: ASSPGGAGAMNSPLH

d_gene: TRBD1
j_gene: TRBJ2-1
v_gene: TRBV27
CDR3aa: ASSFRDSPYNEQF

d_gene: NA
j_gene: TRBJ1-1
v_gene: TRBV20-1
CDR3aa: SAYRGPGTEAF

d_gene: NA
j_gene: TRBJ1-5
v_gene: TRBV12-3/TRBV12-4
CDR3aa: ASGPSSNQPQH

d_gene: NA
j_gene: TRBJ1-6
v_gene: TRBV6-1
CDR3aa: ASSESVGVSPLH

d_gene: NA
j_gene: TRBJ1-2
v_gene: TRBV10-3
CDR3aa: AISESPGVYGYT

d_gene: TRBD1
j_gene: TRBJ1-1
v_gene: TRBV23-1
CDR3aa: ASSQPGTGGEWTEAF

d_gene: NA
j_gene: TRBJ2-7
v_gene: TRBV7-3
CDR3aa: ASSLQGIDEQY

d_gene: NA
j_gene: TRBJ2-3
v_gene: TRBV19
CDR3aa: ASSIAGADTQY

d_gene: NA
j_gene: TRBJ1-6
v_gene: TRBV9
CDR3aa: ASSVSVHSPLH

d_gene: NA
j_gene: TRBJ1-5
v_gene: TRBV5-1
CDR3aa: ASSLNPWGNQPQH

d_gene: NA
j_gene: TRBJ2-2
v_gene: TRBV30
CDR3aa: AWGRVGITGELF

d_gene: NA
j_gene: TRBJ2-7
v_gene: TRBV7-2
CDR3aa: ASSQALGYEQY

d_gene: TRBD1
j_gene: TRBJ2-7
v_gene: TRBV7-9
CDR3aa: ASSDRGLYEQY

d_gene: TRBD1
j_gene: TRBJ2-2
v_gene: TRBV6-5
CDR3aa: ASSLYRGNTGELF

d_gene: NA
j_gene: TRBJ2-5
v_gene: TRBV7-3
CDR3aa: ASSLRARETQY

d_gene: TRBD1
j_gene: TRBJ1-1
v_gene: TRBV20-1
CDR3aa: SAGDRANTEAF

d_gene: NA
j_gene: TRBJ2-3
v_gene: TRBV11-2
CDR3aa: ASSAQTDTQY

d_gene: NA
j_gene: TRBJ1-5
v_gene: TRBV19
CDR3aa: ASSISKDGYQPQH

d_gene: NA
j_gene: TRBJ2-5
v_gene: TRBV6-1
CDR3aa: ASRSNRETQY